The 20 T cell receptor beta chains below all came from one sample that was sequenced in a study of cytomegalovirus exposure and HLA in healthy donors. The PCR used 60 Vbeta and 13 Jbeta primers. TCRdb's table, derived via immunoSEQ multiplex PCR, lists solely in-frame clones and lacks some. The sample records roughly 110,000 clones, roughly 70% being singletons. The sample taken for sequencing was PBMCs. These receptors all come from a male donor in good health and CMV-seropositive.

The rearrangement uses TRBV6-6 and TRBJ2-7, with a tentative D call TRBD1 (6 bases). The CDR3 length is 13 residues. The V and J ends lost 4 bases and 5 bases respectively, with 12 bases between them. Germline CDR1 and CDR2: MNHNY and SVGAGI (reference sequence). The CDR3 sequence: CASSSLYRDEQYF. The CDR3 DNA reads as TGTGCCAGCAGTTCCCTGTACAGGGACGAGCAGTACTTC.

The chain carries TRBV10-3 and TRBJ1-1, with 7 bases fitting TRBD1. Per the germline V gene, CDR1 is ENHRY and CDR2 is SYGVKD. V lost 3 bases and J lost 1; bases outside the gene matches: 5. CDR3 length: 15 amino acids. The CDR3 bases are TGTGCCATCAGTGACTCCGACAGGGAGAACACTGAAGCTTTCTTT. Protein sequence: CAISDSDRENTEAFF.

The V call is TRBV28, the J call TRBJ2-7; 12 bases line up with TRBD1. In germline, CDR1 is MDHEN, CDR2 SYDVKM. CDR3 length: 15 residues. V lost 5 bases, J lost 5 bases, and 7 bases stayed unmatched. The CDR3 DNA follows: TGTGCCAGCAGTAGTACGGGACAGGGGGCTAACGAGCAGTACTTC. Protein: CASSSTGQGANEQYF.

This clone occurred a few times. The CDR3 DNA sequence: TGTGCCAGCAGCCAAGACCGGGGGGCAGGTAATGAAAAACTGTTTTTT. Its translation is CASSQDRGAGNEKLFF. This chain links TRBV4-2 with TRBJ1-4; D may be TRBD1 (6 bases). The germline V gene encodes CDR1 LGHNA and CDR2 YNFKEQ. V was trimmed by 0 bases and J by 4 bases, leaving 12 bases between them. The CDR3 is 16 residues long.

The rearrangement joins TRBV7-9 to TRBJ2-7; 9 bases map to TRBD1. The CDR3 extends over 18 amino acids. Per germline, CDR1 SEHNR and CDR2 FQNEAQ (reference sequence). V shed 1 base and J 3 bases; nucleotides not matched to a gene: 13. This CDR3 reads CASSLGIGRDRVFYEQYF. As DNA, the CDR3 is TGTGCCAGCAGCTTAGGGATTGGTCGGGACAGGGTCTTCTACGAGCAGTACTTC.

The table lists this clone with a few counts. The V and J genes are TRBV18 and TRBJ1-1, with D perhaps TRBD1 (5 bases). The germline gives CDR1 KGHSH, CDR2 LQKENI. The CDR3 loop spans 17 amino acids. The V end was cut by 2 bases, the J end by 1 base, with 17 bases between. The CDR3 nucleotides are TGTGCCAGCTCACCATACGACTCTCCAGGACAGAACACTGAAGCTTTCTTT. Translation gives CASSPYDSPGQNTEAFF. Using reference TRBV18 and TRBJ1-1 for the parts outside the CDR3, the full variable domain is NAGVMQNPRHLVRRRGQEARLRCSPMKGHSHVYWYRQLPEEGLKFMVYLQKENIIDESGMPKERFSAEFPKEGPSILRIQQVVRGDSAAYFCASSPYDSPGQNTEAFFGQGTRLTVV.

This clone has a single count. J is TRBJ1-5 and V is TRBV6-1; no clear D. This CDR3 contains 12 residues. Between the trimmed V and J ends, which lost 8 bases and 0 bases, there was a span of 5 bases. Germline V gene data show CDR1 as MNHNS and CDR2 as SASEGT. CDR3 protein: CASAASNQPQHF. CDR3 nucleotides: TGTGCCAGCGCGGCTAGCAATCAGCCCCAGCATTTT.

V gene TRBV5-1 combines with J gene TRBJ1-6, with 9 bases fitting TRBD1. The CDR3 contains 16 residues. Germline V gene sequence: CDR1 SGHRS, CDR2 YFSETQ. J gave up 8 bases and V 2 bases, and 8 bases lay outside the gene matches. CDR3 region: CASSLVVGQGHSPLHF. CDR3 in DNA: TGCGCCAGCAGCTTAGTCGTAGGACAGGGGCATTCACCCCTCCACTTT.

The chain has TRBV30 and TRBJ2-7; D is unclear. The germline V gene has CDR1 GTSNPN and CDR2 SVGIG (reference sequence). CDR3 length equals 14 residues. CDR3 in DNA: TGTGCGCTCGCATACTTTGCCACCTCCTACGAGCAGTACTTC. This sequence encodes CALAYFATSYEQYF.

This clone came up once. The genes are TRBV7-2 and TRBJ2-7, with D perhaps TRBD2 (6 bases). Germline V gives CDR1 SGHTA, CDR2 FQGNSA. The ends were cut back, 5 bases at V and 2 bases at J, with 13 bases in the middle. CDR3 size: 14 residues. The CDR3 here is CASSLTGLTYEQYF. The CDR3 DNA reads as TGTGCCAGCAGCCTAACGGGACTGACCTACGAGCAGTACTTC. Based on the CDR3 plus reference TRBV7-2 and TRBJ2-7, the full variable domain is GAGVSQSPSNKVTEKGKDVELRCDPISGHTALYWYRQSLGQGLEFLIYFQGNSAPDKSGLPSDRFSAERTGGSVSTLTIQRTQQEDSAVYLCASSLTGLTYEQYFGPGTRLTVT.

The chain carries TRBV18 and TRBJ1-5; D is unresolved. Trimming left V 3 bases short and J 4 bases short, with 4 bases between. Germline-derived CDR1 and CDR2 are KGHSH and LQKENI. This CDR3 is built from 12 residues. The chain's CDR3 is CASSPANQPQHF. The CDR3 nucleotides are TGTGCCAGCTCACCCGCGAATCAGCCCCAGCATTTT.

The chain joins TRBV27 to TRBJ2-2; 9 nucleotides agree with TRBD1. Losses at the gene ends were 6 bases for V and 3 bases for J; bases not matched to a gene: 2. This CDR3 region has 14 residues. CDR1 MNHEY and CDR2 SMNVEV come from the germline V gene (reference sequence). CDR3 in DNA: TGTGCCAGCAGGCGGGACAGGGACACCGGGGAGCTGTTTTTT. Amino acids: CASRRDRDTGELFF.

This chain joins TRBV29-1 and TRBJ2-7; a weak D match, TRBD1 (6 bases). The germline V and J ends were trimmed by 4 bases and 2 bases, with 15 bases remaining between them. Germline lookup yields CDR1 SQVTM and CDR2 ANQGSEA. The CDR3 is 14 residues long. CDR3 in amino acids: CSVGTVDAPYEQYF. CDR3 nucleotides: TGCAGCGTTGGGACAGTAGATGCCCCCTACGAGCAGTACTTC.

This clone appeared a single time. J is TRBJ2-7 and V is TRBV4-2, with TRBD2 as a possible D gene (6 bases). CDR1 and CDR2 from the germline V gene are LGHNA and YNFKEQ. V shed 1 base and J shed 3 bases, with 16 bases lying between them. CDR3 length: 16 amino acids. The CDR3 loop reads CASSQAITDYDYEQYF. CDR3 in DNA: TGTGCCAGCAGCCAAGCTATAACGGACTATGACTACGAGCAGTACTTC.

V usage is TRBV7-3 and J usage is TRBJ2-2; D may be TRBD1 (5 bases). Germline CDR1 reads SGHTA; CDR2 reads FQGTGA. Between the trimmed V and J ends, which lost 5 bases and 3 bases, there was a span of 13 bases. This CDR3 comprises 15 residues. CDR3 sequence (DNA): TGTGCCAGCAGCCCGGCCAGGGTGGACACCGGGGAGCTGTTTTTT. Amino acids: CASSPARVDTGELFF.

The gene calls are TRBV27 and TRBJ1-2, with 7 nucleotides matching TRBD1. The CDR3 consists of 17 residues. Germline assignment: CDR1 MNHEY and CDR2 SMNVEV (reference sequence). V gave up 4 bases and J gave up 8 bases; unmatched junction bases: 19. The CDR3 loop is CASSSRGADRSNGGYTF. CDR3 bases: TGTGCCAGCAGTTCCAGGGGGGCAGACCGCTCGAATGGCGGCTACACCTTC.

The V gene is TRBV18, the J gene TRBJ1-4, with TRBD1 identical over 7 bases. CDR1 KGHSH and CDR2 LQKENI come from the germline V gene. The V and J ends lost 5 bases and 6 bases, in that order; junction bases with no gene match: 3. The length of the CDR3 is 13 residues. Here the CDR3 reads CASSGDRYEKLFF. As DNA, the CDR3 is TGTGCCAGCTCAGGGGACAGATATGAAAAACTGTTTTTT. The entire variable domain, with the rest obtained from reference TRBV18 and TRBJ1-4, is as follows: NAGVMQNPRHLVRRRGQEARLRCSPMKGHSHVYWYRQLPEEGLKFMVYLQKENIIDESGMPKERFSAEFPKEGPSILRIQQVVRGDSAAYFCASSGDRYEKLFFGSGTQLSVL.

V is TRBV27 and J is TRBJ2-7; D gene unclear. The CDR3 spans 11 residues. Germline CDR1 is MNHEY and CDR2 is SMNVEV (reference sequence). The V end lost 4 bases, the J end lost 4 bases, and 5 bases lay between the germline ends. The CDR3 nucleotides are TGTGCCAGCAGTTCCGGGTACGAGCAGTACTTC. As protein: CASSSGYEQYF.

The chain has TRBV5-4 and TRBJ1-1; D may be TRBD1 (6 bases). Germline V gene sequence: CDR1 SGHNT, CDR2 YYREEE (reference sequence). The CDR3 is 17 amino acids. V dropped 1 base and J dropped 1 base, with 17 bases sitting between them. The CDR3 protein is CASSLRDRPDRNTEAFF. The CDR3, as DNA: TGTGCCAGCAGCTTGAGAGACCGCCCGGACAGGAACACTGAAGCTTTCTTT. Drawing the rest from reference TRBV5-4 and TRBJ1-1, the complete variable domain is ETGVTQSPTHLIKTRGQQVTLRCSSQSGHNTVSWYQQALGQGPQFIFQYYREEENGRGNFPPRFSGLQFPNYSSELNVNALELDDSALYLCASSLRDRPDRNTEAFFGQGTRLTVV.

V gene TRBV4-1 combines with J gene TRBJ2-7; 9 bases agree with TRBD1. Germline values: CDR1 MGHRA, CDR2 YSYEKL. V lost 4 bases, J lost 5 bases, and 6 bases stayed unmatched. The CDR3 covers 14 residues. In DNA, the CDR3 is TGCGCCAGCAGCCTTGGACAGGGGCTCGACGAGCAGTACTTC. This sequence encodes CASSLGQGLDEQYF.